The 31 T cell receptor beta chains listed next were all sequenced from one sample in a study of cytomegalovirus exposure and HLA in healthy donors. Both 60 Vbeta primers and 13 Jbeta primers went into the PCR. Clones were sequenced by immunoSEQ multiplex PCR, and TCRdb holds only the in-frame ones, with some missing. The profile shows a few hundred thousand clones, around four fifths of them singletons. Sequenced: PBMCs. The source is a middle-aged woman in good health and CMV-seronegative.

The chain carries TRBV7-9 and TRBJ1-1, with D hard to call. Germline values: CDR1 SEHNR, CDR2 FQNEAQ (reference sequence). Trimming removed 2 bases from V and 10 bases from J, with 20 bases in between. CDR3 size: 15 residues. Here the CDR3 reads CASSLRRASTGRAFF. As DNA, the CDR3 is TGTGCCAGCAGCTTACGTAGAGCCAGCACCGGGAGAGCTTTCTTT.

The rearrangement links TRBV4-1 to TRBJ1-1; the D gene is possibly TRBD1 (5 bases). With 0 bases removed from V and 4 bases from J, the gap between germline ends came to 18 bases. This CDR3 spans 17 amino acids. Per the germline V gene, CDR1 is MGHRA and CDR2 is YSYEKL. The CDR3 protein is CASSQDHRLGGGTEAFF. The CDR3 nucleotides read TGCGCCAGCAGCCAAGATCACCGTCTCGGGGGTGGCACTGAAGCTTTCTTT.

V gene TRBV18 combines with J gene TRBJ2-5, with no clear D. Germline assignment: CDR1 KGHSH and CDR2 LQKENI. The CDR3 has 15 residues. V dropped 5 bases and J dropped 3 bases, with 16 bases sitting between them. CDR3 sequence reads: CASSSKLRQEETQYF. Here the CDR3 DNA reads TGTGCCAGCTCATCCAAACTTAGGCAGGAAGAGACCCAGTACTTC.

The chain has TRBV7-2 and TRBJ1-6, with TRBD1 identical over 7 bases. Germline V lookup: CDR1 SGHTA, CDR2 FQGNSA. This CDR3 has 15 residues. V lost 4 bases to trimming and J lost 9 bases; unmatched junction nucleotides: 9. The CDR3 reads CASSSGDSDPSPLHF. The CDR3 DNA reads as TGTGCCAGCAGCTCCGGGGACAGTGACCCTTCACCCCTCCACTTT. The variable domain in full, with the rest retrieved from reference TRBV7-2 and TRBJ1-6, is GAGVSQSPSNKVTEKGKDVELRCDPISGHTALYWYRQSLGQGLEFLIYFQGNSAPDKSGLPSDRFSAERTGGSVSTLTIQRTQQEDSAVYLCASSSGDSDPSPLHFGNGTRLTVT.

This chain uses TRBV5-1 with TRBJ1-2; 8 nucleotides line up with TRBD1. This CDR3 is built from 16 residues. V trimming: 4 bases; J trimming: 5 bases; junction bases outside the gene matches: 13. The germline gives CDR1 SGHRS, CDR2 YFSETQ. CDR3 residues: CASSAVQGQGSYGYTF. CDR3 DNA sequence: TGCGCCAGCAGCGCGGTACAAGGACAGGGTTCGTATGGCTACACCTTC.

This chain uses TRBV5-5 with TRBJ2-2; weak D call: TRBD2 (5 bases). The CDR3 contains 13 residues. Germline CDR1 SGHKS, CDR2 YYEKEE (reference sequence). V was pared by 4 bases and J by 4 bases, with 8 bases between. In nucleotides, the CDR3 is TGTGCCAGCAGCCTCGAGGGCACCGGGGAGCTGTTTTTT. Its protein product is CASSLEGTGELFF.

The CDR3 region has the DNA TGCGCCAGCAGCTTTAGTAGCGGGGGCGATACGCAGTATTTT. Protein: CASSFSSGGDTQYF. The chain has TRBV5-1 and TRBJ2-3; TRBD2 agrees at 9 bases. This CDR3 spans 14 amino acids. J gave up 6 bases and V 2 bases, and 4 bases lay outside the gene matches. Germline V gene lookup returns CDR1 SGHRS and CDR2 YFSETQ.

This clone was observed a handful of times. The chain combines TRBV5-5 with TRBJ1-4, with TRBD1 as a possible D gene (6 bases). Trimming took 4 bases from V and 6 from J, leaving 10 bases between them. The CDR3 consists of 13 residues. Per the germline V gene, CDR1 is SGHKS and CDR2 is YYEKEE (reference sequence). The CDR3 protein is CASSLQGDEKLFF. In DNA form, the CDR3 reads TGTGCCAGCAGCCTACAGGGAGATGAAAAACTGTTTTTT.

This clone was seen a handful of times. The chain is built from TRBV28 and TRBJ2-5; D may be TRBD2 (7 bases). The germline V gene has CDR1 MDHEN and CDR2 SYDVKM. This CDR3 region has 16 residues. Trimming pared 3 bases from V and 2 bases from J, leaving 16 bases between. CDR3: CASSFIRGGPQETQYF. In DNA, the CDR3 is TGTGCCAGCAGTTTTATCCGCGGGGGCCCTCAAGAGACCCAGTACTTC.

The chain's CDR3 is CASSQDRGQFTSVQYF. CDR3 DNA: TGTGCCAGCAGCCAAGATAGGGGGCAGTTTACGTCGGTGCAGTACTTC. The chain has TRBV14 and TRBJ2-7, with 7 bases identical to TRBD1. V lost 0 bases and J lost 9; bases outside the gene matches: 14. Germline CDR1 and CDR2: SGHDN and FVKESK. This CDR3 has 16 residues.

This clone came up once. The J gene is TRBJ1-5, the V gene TRBV28; possibly TRBD1 for D (6 bases). Germline CDR1 is MDHEN and CDR2 is SYDVKM. The CDR3 is 16 amino acids. V lost 6 bases and J 0 bases, leaving 15 bases between the germline ends. The CDR3 sequence: CASRTGGSYSNQPQHF. The DNA of the CDR3 is TGTGCCAGCAGGACGGGGGGCAGCTATAGCAATCAGCCCCAGCATTTT.

V usage is TRBV7-2 and J usage is TRBJ2-7, with 7 bases lining up with TRBD1. This CDR3 has 15 residues. J gave up 2 bases and V 3 bases, and 7 bases lay outside the gene matches. From germline, CDR1 is SGHTA and CDR2 FQGNSA. The CDR3 spells CASSLDGDSAYEQYF. In nucleotides, the CDR3 is TGTGCCAGCAGCTTGGACGGGGACAGCGCCTACGAGCAGTACTTC.

J is TRBJ2-4 and V is TRBV7-9; 7 nucleotides match TRBD1. Germline values: CDR1 SEHNR, CDR2 FQNEAQ (reference sequence). Trimming at V came to 2 bases and at J to 6 bases, leaving 7 bases not matched to a gene. CDR3 length: 15 amino acids. The chain's CDR3 is CASSLNRGTGNIQYF. CDR3 DNA: TGTGCCAGCAGCTTAAACAGGGGTACAGGAAACATTCAGTACTTC. Full variable domain (missing parts from reference TRBV7-9 and TRBJ2-4): DTGVSQNPRHKITKRGQNVTFRCDPISEHNRLYWYRQTLGQGPEFLTYFQNEAQLEKSRLLSDRFSAERPKGSFSTLEIQRTEQGDSAMYLCASSLNRGTGNIQYFGAGTRLSVL.

The V call is TRBV5-1, the J call TRBJ2-7; no clear D. Germline CDR1 SGHRS, CDR2 YFSETQ. The CDR3 has 13 residues. V was pared by 0 bases and J by 3 bases, with 7 bases between. CDR3 DNA sequence: TGCGCCAGCAGCTTGGGACAATTCTACGAGCAGTACTTC. Encoded protein: CASSLGQFYEQYF. The entire variable domain, with the rest obtained from reference TRBV5-1 and TRBJ2-7, is as follows: KAGVTQTPRYLIKTRGQQVTLSCSPISGHRSVSWYQQTPGQGLQFLFEYFSETQRNKGNFPGRFSGRQFSNSRSEMNVSTLELGDSALYLCASSLGQFYEQYFGPGTRLTVT.

The chain joins TRBV2 to TRBJ1-1; 9 bases are shared with TRBD1. The V segment lost 6 bases and the J segment 4 bases; nucleotides outside the gene matches: 6. Germline CDR1 and CDR2: SNHLY and FYNNEI. The CDR3 totals 14 residues. This CDR3 reads CASRDRTGATEAFF. CDR3 bases: TGTGCCAGCAGAGACAGGACAGGGGCCACTGAAGCTTTCTTT. The full variable domain, with the rest looked up from reference TRBV2 and TRBJ1-1, is EPEVTQTPSHQVTQMGQEVILRCVPISNHLYFYWYRQILGQKVEFLVSFYNNEISEKSEIFDDQFSVERPDGSNFTLKIRSTKLEDSAMYFCASRDRTGATEAFFGQGTRLTVV.

The V call is TRBV15, the J call TRBJ1-4; no definite D call. The CDR3 is 16 amino acids. Germline CDR1 reads LNHNV; CDR2 reads YYDKDF (reference sequence). Trimming shortened V by 0 bases and J by 5 bases, and 13 bases separated the two germline ends. The CDR3, as DNA: TGTGCCACCAGCAGAGACCTAGCTACTGGGAATGAAAAACTGTTTTTT. This translates into CATSRDLATGNEKLFF.

This chain uses TRBV15 with TRBJ1-6, with 10 bases identical to TRBD1. Germline loops: CDR1 LNHNV, CDR2 YYDKDF (reference sequence). The V and J ends lost 4 bases and 10 bases, in that order; junction bases with no gene match: 10. CDR3 length equals 16 residues. The CDR3 region is CATSNSRDRGTSPLHF. The CDR3 DNA reads TGTGCCACCAGCAATTCTCGGGACAGGGGAACCTCACCCCTCCACTTT.

The V gene is TRBV7-9, the J gene TRBJ1-1; the D is unclear. Germline assignment: CDR1 SEHNR and CDR2 FQNEAQ (reference sequence). The CDR3 has 12 residues. The CDR3 DNA follows: TGTTCCGGTGCCGCGGCCAGCGCTGAAGCTTTCTTT. Residues: CSGAAASAEAFF.

There are a few counts of this clone. This chain uses TRBV30 with TRBJ2-7, with 9 bases matching TRBD1. The CDR3 has 19 residues. Unmatched junction bases numbered 21, after V lost 1 base and J lost 5 bases. Per germline, CDR1 GTSNPN and CDR2 SVGIG (reference sequence). Here the CDR3 reads CAWSEAGQGGAGALDEQYF. CDR3 nucleotide sequence: TGTGCCTGGAGTGAAGCGGGACAGGGAGGGGCAGGGGCCCTAGACGAGCAGTACTTC.

J is TRBJ1-5 and V is TRBV5-1, with 7 bases identical to TRBD1. Germline CDR1 reads SGHRS; CDR2 reads YFSETQ. V lost 3 bases to trimming and J lost 2 bases; unmatched junction nucleotides: 5. The CDR3 contains 15 residues. The CDR3 nucleotides are TGCGCCAGCAGCTACAGGGGAGAACGCAATCAGCCCCAGCATTTT. This sequence encodes CASSYRGERNQPQHF.

This clone came up a few times. The rearrangement uses TRBV5-1 and TRBJ2-7, with D perhaps matching TRBD2 (5 bases). CDR1 and CDR2 (germline): SGHRS, YFSETQ. CDR3 length equals 15 residues. The V and J ends lost 0 bases and 9 bases respectively, with 19 bases between them. The CDR3 region has the DNA TGCGCCAGCAGCTTGGGGGGTTCTTCACTTGAGGGGCAGTACTTC. As protein: CASSLGGSSLEGQYF. Full variable domain (missing parts from reference TRBV5-1 and TRBJ2-7): KAGVTQTPRYLIKTRGQQVTLSCSPISGHRSVSWYQQTPGQGLQFLFEYFSETQRNKGNFPGRFSGRQFSNSRSEMNVSTLELGDSALYLCASSLGGSSLEGQYFGPGTRLTVT.

The rearrangement uses TRBV5-1 and TRBJ1-1; D perhaps matches TRBD1 (5 bases). Germline V gene sequence: CDR1 SGHRS, CDR2 YFSETQ. The CDR3 contains 15 residues. V lost 0 bases, J lost 3 bases, and 12 bases lay in between. CDR3 bases: TGCGCCAGCAGCTTGGATCCGGGAGGGGACACTGAAGCTTTCTTT. Translating gives CASSLDPGGDTEAFF.

The chain combines TRBV5-1 with TRBJ2-5; TRBD1 is a possible D gene (5 bases). Trimming stripped 4 bases from V and 5 bases from J, with 18 bases between. Germline CDR1 reads SGHRS; CDR2 reads YFSETQ. This CDR3 is 15 amino acids long. CDR3 protein: CASSRLFKGSETQYF. In nucleotides, the CDR3 is TGCGCCAGCAGCCGTCTATTTAAGGGGTCGGAGACCCAGTACTTC.

The J gene is TRBJ1-5, the V gene TRBV4-1, with D perhaps matching TRBD1 (5 bases). Germline V gene lookup returns CDR1 MGHRA and CDR2 YSYEKL. Trimming took off 0 bases at V and 9 bases at J, with 18 bases between the two ends. The length of the CDR3 is 16 residues. In DNA form, the CDR3 reads TGCGCCAGCAGCCAAGAAAGCGGGCAGGGAATAGGGCCCCAGCATTTT. Its protein is CASSQESGQGIGPQHF.

The chain combines TRBV11-3 with TRBJ1-2; 7 nucleotides match TRBD1. Trimming at V came to 5 bases and at J to 6 bases, leaving 6 bases not matched to a gene. In germline, CDR1 is SGHNT, CDR2 YENEEA. This CDR3 has 13 residues. This chain's CDR3 is CASSTSTGDGYTF. The CDR3 bases are TGTGCCAGCAGCACGTCAACAGGGGATGGCTACACCTTC.

The V call is TRBV14, the J call TRBJ1-1; TRBD1 aligns across 7 bases. The CDR3 has 15 amino acids. With 4 bases clipped from V and 4 bases from J, the junction kept 9 bases outside the gene matches. Germline CDR1 reads SGHDN; CDR2 reads FVKESK. In nucleotides, the CDR3 is TGTGCCAGCAGCCGCATAACAGGGGCCGCCACTGAAGCTTTCTTT. This codes for CASSRITGAATEAFF.

The chain links TRBV5-1 to TRBJ1-1; 8 bases map to TRBD1. V gave up 4 bases and J gave up 5 bases; unmatched junction bases: 19. CDR3 size: 18 residues. Germline loops: CDR1 SGHRS, CDR2 YFSETQ. This chain's CDR3 is CASSLQGGVRGRATEAFF. The CDR3 bases are TGCGCCAGCAGCCTCCAGGGGGGGGTCAGGGGGCGGGCGACTGAAGCTTTCTTT.

The chain recombines TRBV6-6 with TRBJ2-3; the D gene is possibly TRBD1 (5 bases). Trimming took 4 bases from V and 2 from J, leaving 10 bases between them. The CDR3 consists of 14 residues. Per the germline V gene, CDR1 is MNHNY and CDR2 is SVGAGI (reference sequence). CDR3 sequence reads: CASSSRGATDTQYF. The CDR3 DNA follows: TGTGCCAGCAGTTCCCGTGGGGCCACAGATACGCAGTATTTT.

This sequence joins TRBV7-2 and TRBJ1-5; the D is unclear. Per the germline V gene, CDR1 is SGHTA and CDR2 is FQGNSA. V lost 6 bases to trimming and J lost 9 bases, with 15 bases between them. The CDR3 has 13 amino acids. The CDR3, as DNA: TGTGCCAGCAGGAAGACTAGGGATGGGCCCCAGCATTTT. It is translated as CASRKTRDGPQHF.

This clone was observed once. The chain employs TRBV28 and TRBJ2-7, with D perhaps matching TRBD1 (6 bases). CDR1 and CDR2 from the germline V gene are MDHEN and SYDVKM. This CDR3 comprises 15 residues. The V and J ends lost 5 bases and 2 bases respectively, with 16 bases between them. The DNA for the CDR3 is TGTGCCAGCAGTCTGGGGACAACGAGGGCCTACGAGCAGTACTTC. Translating gives CASSLGTTRAYEQYF.

Worth noting for this clone: Mismatch with germline at one junction end may stem from a read error. The chain couples TRBV10-3 to TRBJ1-2; D is unresolved. The germline V gene encodes CDR1 ENHRY and CDR2 SYGVKD. The CDR3 spans 13 residues. The DNA of the CDR3 is TGTGCCAATAACGGGGTAGCTAACTATGGCTACCCCTTC. This sequence encodes CANNGVANYGYPF.